This T cell receptor (beta chain) was captured by sequencing in a study of cytomegalovirus exposure and HLA in healthy donors. Study-wide findings and caveats: A further, later analysis showed that HLA-associated TCR beta chains (compared with equally common others) were more clonally expanded. Cytomegalovirus-associated status was assigned to 150 to 200 TCR beta chains. For most TCR beta V segments, an earlier analysis put the productive rate at about 87% or about 30% of the time.

From germline, CDR1 is MNHEY and CDR2 SVGAGI. The CDR3 runs 15 residues. With V trimmed by 0 bases and J by 2 bases, 4 bases remained unmatched. A multiplex PCR was run with 60 Vbeta primers and 13 Jbeta primers. The data were produced by immunoSEQ multiplex PCR, yet TCRdb's version contains in-frame clones alone and is incomplete. The sample consists of 150,000 to 200,000 clones, approximately 76% of them appearing once. Concerning this clone: Its antigen remains unidentified.

The sequence was collected from a female donor in good health and CMV-seronegative. Sequenced material: PBMCs. V gene TRBV6-5 combines with J gene TRBJ2-7; 7 nucleotides agree with TRBD1. CDR3 DNA: TGTGCCAGCAGTTACTCTCAAACAGGGGCCTACGAGCAGTACTTC. The encoded protein is CASSYSQTGAYEQYF.